These T cell receptor beta chains were read from a single sample in a study of T cell responses to AZD1222 COVID-19 vaccine. Assay: immunoSEQ multiplex PCR; the TCRdb copy retains only in-frame clones and omits some. The sample yields approximately 150,000 clones, just under 95% seen once. The sample in question was peripheral blood, obtained on day 0 of AZD1222 vaccination. The receptors shown here come from an adult in good health. The CDR3 runs from the conserved cysteine through the conserved F or W. The D gene is left open where the match is weak. The size of a clone is reported for some rows only, either as once, few or many, or as a class for expanded clones.

clone_size | d_call | j_call | v_call | cdr3_nt | cdr3_aa
. | . | TRBJ2-1 | TRBV27 | TGTGCCAGTCATTCGGCGGGGACGGCCTACAATGAGCAGTTCTTC | CASHSAGTAYNEQFF
. | . | TRBJ1-5 | TRBV10-1 | TGCGCCAGCAGGGTCGAACCGGGACATCCAGACCTAAGCAATCAGCCCCAGCATTTT | CASRVEPGHPDLSNQPQHF
. | . | TRBJ1-1 | TRBV9 | TGTGCCAGCAGCCCTCGAAGGACGTCGAACACTGAAGCTTTCTTT | CASSPRRTSNTEAFF
. | TRBD1 | TRBJ1-4 | TRBV7-2 | TGTGCCAGCAGCTTAGTTGCCTCGGACAGGGGATCAGGGTATGAAAAACTGTTTTTT | CASSLVASDRGSGYEKLFF
once | . | TRBJ1-2 | TRBV2 | TGTGCCAGCAGCGAGACGAGGGCGCAGCCCGCATGCACCTTC | CASSETRAQPACTF
. | TRBD1 | TRBJ1-4 | TRBV9 | TGTGCCAGCAGCGTGCGGGACAGGGGAAGCAGTGGTGAAAAACTGTTTTTT | CASSVRDRGSSGEKLFF
. | . | TRBJ1-5 | TRBV21-1 | TGTGCCAGCAGCAAAGAGAGGGACAGCGGCAATCAGCCCCAGCATTTT | CASSKERDSGNQPQHF
. | . | TRBJ2-7 | TRBV10-1 | TGCGCCAGCAGTGGTGAGAACCACACATACGAGCAGTACTTC | CASSGENHTYEQYF
once | . | TRBJ1-4 | TRBV7-2 | TGTGCCAGCAGCTTCGGGAGGATCACTAATGAAAAACTGTTTTTT | CASSFGRITNEKLFF
. | . | TRBJ2-3 | TRBV5-1 | TGCGCCAGCAGCCCGGGGGTAGACTTAAACACAGATACGCAGTATTTT | CASSPGVDLNTDTQYF
. | TRBD1 | TRBJ1-2 | TRBV9 | TGTGCCAGCAGCGTAGAGCCCAGGGGGCATAGTCCTAGCCCGGACTATGGCTACACCTTC | CASSVEPRGHSPSPDYGYTF
. | . | TRBJ1-3 | TRBV2 | TGTGCCAGCAGTAGGGACACTGGAAACACCATATATTTT | CASSRDTGNTIYF
. | . | TRBJ2-2 | TRBV12-3/TRBV12-4 | TGTGCCAGCAGTTTGGCCCCCGGGGAGCTGTTTTTT | CASSLAPGELFF
. | TRBD1 | TRBJ2-2 | TRBV3-1/TRBV3-2 | TGTGCCAGCAGCCCTGGGGGACAGGGTAACACCGGGGAGCTGTTTTTT | CASSPGGQGNTGELFF
. | . | TRBJ2-5 | TRBV28 | TGTGCCAGCAGTTTGGGAGGGGGTTTTGAGACCCAGTACTTC | CASSLGGGFETQYF
. | . | TRBJ1-4 | TRBV6-5 | TGTGCCAGCAGTTCGACAGGCTTTAATGAAAAACTGTTTTTT | CASSSTGFNEKLFF
. | . | TRBJ1-2 | TRBV19 | TGTGCCAGTACCAAGGTACTCGGGTATGGCTACACCTTC | CASTKVLGYGYTF
. | . | TRBJ1-3 | TRBV18 | TGTGCCAGCTCATCGAATGAAAGGGGATCTGGAAACACCATATATTTT | CASSSNERGSGNTIYF
. | . | TRBJ1-2 | TRBV15 | TGTGCCACCAGCAGAGATCCAGGGCCCTATGGCTACACCTTC | CATSRDPGPYGYTF
once | TRBD1 | TRBJ2-7 | TRBV6-5 | TGTGCCAGCCAGGGACAGGGGTACCACGAGCAGTACTTC | CASQGQGYHEQYF
. | . | TRBJ1-6 | TRBV5-8 | TGTGCCAGCAGCCCCGGGACGTGGCTCCACTTT | CASSPGTWLHF
. | . | TRBJ1-1 | TRBV12-3/TRBV12-4 | TGTGCCAGCAGTTTAGAGAGCCGGGCTTTCTTT | CASSLESRAFF